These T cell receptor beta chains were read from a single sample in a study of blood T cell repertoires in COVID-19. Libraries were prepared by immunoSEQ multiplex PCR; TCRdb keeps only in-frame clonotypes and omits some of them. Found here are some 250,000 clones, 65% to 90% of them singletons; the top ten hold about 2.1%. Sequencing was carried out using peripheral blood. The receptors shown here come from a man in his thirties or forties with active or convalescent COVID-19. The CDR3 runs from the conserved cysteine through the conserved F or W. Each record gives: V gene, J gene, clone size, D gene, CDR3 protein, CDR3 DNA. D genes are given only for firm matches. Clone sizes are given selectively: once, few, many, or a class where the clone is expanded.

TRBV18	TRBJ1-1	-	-	CASSPERTSSRVEAFF	TGTGCCAGCTCACCAGAAAGGACATCTTCTCGGGTTGAAGCTTTCTTT
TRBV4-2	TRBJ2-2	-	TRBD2	CASSQGSGGYTGELFF	TGTGCCAGCAGCCAGGGGAGCGGGGGGTACACCGGGGAGCTGTTTTTT
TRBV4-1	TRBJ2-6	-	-	CASSHFGANVPTF	TGCGCCAGCAGCCATTTTGGGGCCAACGTCCCGACTTTC
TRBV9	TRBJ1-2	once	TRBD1	CASSSQTGGDYGYTF	TGTGCCAGCAGCTCCCAGACAGGGGGCGACTATGGCTACACCTTC
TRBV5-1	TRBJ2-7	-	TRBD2	CASSPRTSGITYEQYF	TGCGCCAGCAGTCCCAGGACTAGCGGGATCACCTACGAGCAGTACTTC
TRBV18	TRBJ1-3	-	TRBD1	CASSQPGTGDEIISGNTIYF	TGTGCCAGCTCACAACCTGGGACAGGAGATGAGATAATCTCTGGAAACACCATATATTTT
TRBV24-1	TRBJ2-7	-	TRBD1	CATSEPGQGGYEQYF	TGTGCCACCAGTGAACCGGGACAGGGTGGCTACGAGCAGTACTTC
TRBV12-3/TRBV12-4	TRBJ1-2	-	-	CASRKSGTTGYTF	TGTGCCAGCAGAAAATCCGGGACTACCGGCTACACCTTC
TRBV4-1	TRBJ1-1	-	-	CASSRGSEAFF	TGCGCCAGCAGCCGGGGCAGCGAAGCTTTCTTT
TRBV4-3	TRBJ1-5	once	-	CASSQDPYGGNQPQHF	TGCGCCAGCAGCCAAGATCCCTACGGGGGCAATCAGCCCCAGCATTTT
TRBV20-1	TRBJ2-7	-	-	CSASEPTGSGQYF	TGCAGTGCTAGTGAGCCGACGGGGTCCGGGCAGTACTTC
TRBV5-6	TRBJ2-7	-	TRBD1	CASSLGQGSYEQYF	TGTGCCAGCAGCTTAGGACAGGGCTCCTACGAGCAGTACTTC
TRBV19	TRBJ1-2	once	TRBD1	CASSARQGEAYGYTF	TGTGCCAGTAGTGCCAGACAGGGGGAGGCCTATGGCTACACCTTC
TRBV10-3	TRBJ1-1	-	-	CAISERGNTEAFF	TGTGCCATCAGTGAACGGGGGAACACTGAAGCTTTCTTT
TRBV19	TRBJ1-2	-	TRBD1	CASSTGVAYGYTF	TGTGCCAGTAGCACAGGGGTGGCCTATGGCTACACCTTC
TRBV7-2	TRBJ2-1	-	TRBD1	CASRLTGVMGHGEQFF	TGTGCCAGCAGACTAACAGGGGTAATGGGGCATGGAGAGCAGTTCTTC
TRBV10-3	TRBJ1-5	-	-	CASTGVGDQPQHF	TGTGCCAGCACCGGGGTAGGTGACCAGCCCCAGCATTTT
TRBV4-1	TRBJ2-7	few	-	CASSQEGLTYEQYF	TGCGCCAGCAGCCAAGAAGGACTGACCTACGAGCAGTACTTC
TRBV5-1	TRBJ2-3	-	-	CASSHDSSTDTQYF	TGCGCCAGCAGCCATGACAGCAGCACAGATACGCAGTATTTT
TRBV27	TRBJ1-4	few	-	CASSLSAGNEKLFF	TGTGCCAGCAGTTTATCAGCAGGGAATGAAAAACTGTTTTTT
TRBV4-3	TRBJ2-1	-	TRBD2	CASSQGTSGGDNEQFF	TGCGCCAGCAGCCAAGGCACATCGGGGGGAGACAATGAGCAGTTCTTC
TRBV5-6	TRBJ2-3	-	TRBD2	CASSLGLADTDTQYF	TGTGCCAGCAGCTTGGGGCTAGCGGACACAGATACGCAGTATTTT
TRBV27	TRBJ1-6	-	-	CASSLVTGTLYDSPLHF	TGTGCCAGCAGTTTAGTAACAGGGACACTTTACGATTCACCCCTCCACTTT
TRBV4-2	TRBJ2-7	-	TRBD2	CASSEVLGGNYEQYF	TGTGCCAGCAGCGAAGTGCTGGGAGGGAATTACGAGCAGTACTTC
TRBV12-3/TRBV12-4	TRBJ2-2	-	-	CASSATGELFF	TGTGCCAGCAGTGCGACCGGGGAGCTGTTTTTT
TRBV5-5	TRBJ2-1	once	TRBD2	CASSFEGLAGDNEQFF	TGTGCCAGCAGCTTCGAGGGACTAGCAGGGGACAATGAGCAGTTCTTC
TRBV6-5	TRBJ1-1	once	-	CASSYSSGFNTEAFF	TGTGCCAGCAGTTACTCGTCCGGGTTTAACACTGAAGCTTTCTTT
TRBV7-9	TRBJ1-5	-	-	CASSPLGGPSNQPQHF	TGTGCCAGCAGCCCCCTGGGGGGGCCCAGCAATCAGCCCCAGCATTTT
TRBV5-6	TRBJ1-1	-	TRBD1	CASSLVGTGYPMNTEAFF	TGTGCCAGCAGCTTGGTCGGGACAGGGTATCCCATGAACACTGAAGCTTTCTTT
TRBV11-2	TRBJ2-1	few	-	CASSFRRDSYNEQFF	TGTGCCAGCAGCTTCCGCAGGGACTCCTACAATGAGCAGTTCTTC
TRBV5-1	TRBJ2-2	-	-	CASSPRTGRASGELFF	TGCGCCAGCAGCCCCAGGACAGGGAGGGCTTCCGGGGAGCTGTTTTTT
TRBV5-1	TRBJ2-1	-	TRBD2	CASSHTSGGTNEQFF	TGCGCCAGCAGCCACACTAGCGGGGGGACAAATGAGCAGTTCTTC
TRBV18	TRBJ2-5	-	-	CASSSDISETQYF	TGTGCCAGCTCCTCAGATATCTCAGAGACCCAGTACTTC
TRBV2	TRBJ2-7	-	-	CASRIMESSYEQYF	TGTGCCAGCAGGATCATGGAGAGCTCCTACGAGCAGTACTTC
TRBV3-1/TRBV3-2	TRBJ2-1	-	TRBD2	CASSPGLAEYNEQFF	TGTGCCAGCAGCCCGGGACTAGCGGAATACAATGAGCAGTTCTTC
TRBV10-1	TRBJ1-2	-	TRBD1	CASSQGQGRVGGYTF	TGCGCCAGCAGTCAAGGACAGGGTCGGGTTGGTGGCTACACCTTC
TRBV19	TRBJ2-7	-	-	CASSIRQGGEQYF	TGTGCCAGTAGTATACGGCAGGGAGGCGAGCAGTACTTC
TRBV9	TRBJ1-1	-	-	CASSVYEVAAEAFF	TGTGCCAGCAGCGTATATGAGGTCGCAGCTGAAGCTTTCTTT
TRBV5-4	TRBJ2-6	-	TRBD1	CASSDGTADSGANVLTF	TGTGCCAGCAGCGACGGGACAGCGGACTCTGGGGCCAACGTCCTGACTTTC
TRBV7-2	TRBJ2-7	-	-	CASSLAGREQYF	TGTGCCAGCAGCTTAGCTGGCCGCGAGCAGTACTTC
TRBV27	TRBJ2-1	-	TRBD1	CASSNRLGGEQFF	TGTGCCAGCAGTAACCGCCTAGGGGGCGAGCAGTTCTTC
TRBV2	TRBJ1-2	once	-	CASSEGQTTNYGYTF	TGTGCCAGCAGTGAAGGCCAGACTACTAACTATGGCTACACCTTC
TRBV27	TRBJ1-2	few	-	CASRSGLGARYTF	TGTGCCTCCCGGTCCGGTCTGGGAGCGCGCTACACCTTC
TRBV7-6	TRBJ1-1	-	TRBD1	CASSPGQGALTEAFF	TGTGCCAGCAGTCCCGGGCAGGGGGCGCTCACTGAAGCTTTCTTT
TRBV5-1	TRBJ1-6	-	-	CASSLGQNDSPLHF	TGCGCCAGCAGCTTGGGACAGAACGATTCACCCCTCCACTTT
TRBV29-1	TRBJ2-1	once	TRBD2	CSVEVAHRTSGAAYQYNEQFF	TGCAGCGTTGAAGTCGCGCACCGGACTAGCGGGGCCGCATATCAGTACAATGAGCAGTTCTTC
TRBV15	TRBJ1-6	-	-	CATSRATYNSPLHF	TGTGCCACCAGCAGAGCTACCTATAATTCACCCCTCCACTTT
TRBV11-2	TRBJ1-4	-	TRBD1	CASSQTGGGDEKLFF	TGTGCCAGCAGCCAAACAGGGGGCGGGGATGAAAAACTGTTTTTT
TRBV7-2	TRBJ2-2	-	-	CASALHSTGELFF	TGTGCCAGCGCTCTGCACTCAACCGGGGAGCTGTTTTTT
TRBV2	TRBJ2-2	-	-	CASSQTDISNTGELFF	TGTGCCAGCAGTCAGACAGACATATCGAACACCGGGGAGCTGTTTTTT